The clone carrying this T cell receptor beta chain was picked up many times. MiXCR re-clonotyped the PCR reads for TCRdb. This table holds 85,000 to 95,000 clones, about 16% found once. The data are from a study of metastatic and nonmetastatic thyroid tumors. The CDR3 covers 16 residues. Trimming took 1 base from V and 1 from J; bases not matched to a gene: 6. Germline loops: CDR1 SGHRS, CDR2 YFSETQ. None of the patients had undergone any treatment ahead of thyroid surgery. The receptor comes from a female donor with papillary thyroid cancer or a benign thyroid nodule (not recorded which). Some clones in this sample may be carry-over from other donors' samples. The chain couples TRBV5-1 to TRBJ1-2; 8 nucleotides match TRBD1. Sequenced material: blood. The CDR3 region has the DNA TGCGCCAGCAGCTTGTTCGACAGGGGCAATAACTATGGCTACACCTTC. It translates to CASSLFDRGNNYGYTF.